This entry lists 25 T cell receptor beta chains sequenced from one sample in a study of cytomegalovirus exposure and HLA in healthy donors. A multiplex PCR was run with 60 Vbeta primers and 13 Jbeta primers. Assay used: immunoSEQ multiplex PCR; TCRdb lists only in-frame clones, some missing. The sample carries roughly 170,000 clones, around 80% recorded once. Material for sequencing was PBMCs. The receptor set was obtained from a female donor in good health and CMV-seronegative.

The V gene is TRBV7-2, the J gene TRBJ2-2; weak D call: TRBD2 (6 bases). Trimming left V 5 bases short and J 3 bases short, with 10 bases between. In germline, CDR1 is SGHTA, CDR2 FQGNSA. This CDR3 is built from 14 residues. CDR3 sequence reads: CASSLSSDTGELFF. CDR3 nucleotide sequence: TGTGCCAGCAGCCTGTCTAGCGACACCGGGGAGCTGTTTTTT.

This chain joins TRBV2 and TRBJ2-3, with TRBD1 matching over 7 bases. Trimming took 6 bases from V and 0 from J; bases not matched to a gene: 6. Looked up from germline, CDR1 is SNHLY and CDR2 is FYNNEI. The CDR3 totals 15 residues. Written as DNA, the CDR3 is TGTGCCAGCAGGGAAAACAGGGGAAGCACAGATACGCAGTATTTT. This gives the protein CASRENRGSTDTQYF. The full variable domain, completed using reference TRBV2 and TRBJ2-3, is EPEVTQTPSHQVTQMGQEVILRCVPISNHLYFYWYRQILGQKVEFLVSFYNNEISEKSEIFDDQFSVERPDGSNFTLKIRSTKLEDSAMYFCASRENRGSTDTQYFGPGTRLTVL.

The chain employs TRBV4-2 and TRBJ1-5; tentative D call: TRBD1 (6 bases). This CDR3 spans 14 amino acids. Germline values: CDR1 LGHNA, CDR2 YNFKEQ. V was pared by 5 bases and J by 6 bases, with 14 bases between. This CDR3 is CASSTRDRSQPQHF. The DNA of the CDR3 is TGTGCCAGCAGCACTAGAGACAGGAGTCAGCCCCAGCATTTT.

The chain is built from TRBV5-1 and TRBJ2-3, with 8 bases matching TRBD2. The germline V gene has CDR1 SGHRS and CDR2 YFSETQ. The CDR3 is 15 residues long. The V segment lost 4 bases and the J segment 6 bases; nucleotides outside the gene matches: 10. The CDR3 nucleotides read TGCGCCAGCAGCCACGGGAGGGAGGCTAGGGATACGCAGTATTTT. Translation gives CASSHGREARDTQYF.

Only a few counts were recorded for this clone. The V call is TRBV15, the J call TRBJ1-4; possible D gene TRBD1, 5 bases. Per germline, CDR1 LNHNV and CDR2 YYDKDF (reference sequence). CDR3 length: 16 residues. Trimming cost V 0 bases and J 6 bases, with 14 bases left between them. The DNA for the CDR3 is TGTGCCACCAGCAGAGATCGGCAGGGCGGAGATGAAAAACTGTTTTTT. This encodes CATSRDRQGGDEKLFF.

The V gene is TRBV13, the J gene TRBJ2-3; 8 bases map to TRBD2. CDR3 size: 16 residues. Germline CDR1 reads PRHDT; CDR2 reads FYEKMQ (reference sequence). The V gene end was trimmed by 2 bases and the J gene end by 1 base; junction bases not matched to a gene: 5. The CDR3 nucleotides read TGTGCCAGCAGCTTACGGGGGGGCTGGGGCACAGATACGCAGTATTTT. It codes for CASSLRGGWGTDTQYF.

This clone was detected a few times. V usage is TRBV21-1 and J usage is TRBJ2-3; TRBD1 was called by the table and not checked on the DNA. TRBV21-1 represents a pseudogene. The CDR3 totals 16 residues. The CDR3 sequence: CASSKEWGRKNDTQYF. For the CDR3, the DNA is TGTGCCAGCAGCAAAGAGTGGGGCAGGAAAAACGATACGCAGTATTTT.

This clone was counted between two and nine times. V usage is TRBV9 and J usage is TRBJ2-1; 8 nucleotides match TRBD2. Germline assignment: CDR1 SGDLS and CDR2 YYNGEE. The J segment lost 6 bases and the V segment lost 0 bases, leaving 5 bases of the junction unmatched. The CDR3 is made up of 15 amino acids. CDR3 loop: CASSVGSGSLNEQFF. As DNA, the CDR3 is TGTGCCAGCAGCGTAGGCAGCGGGAGCCTCAATGAGCAGTTCTTC.

CDR3 sequence: CATPRVDWDRVYEQYF. The CDR3 region has the DNA TGTGCCACCCCTAGGGTGGATTGGGACAGGGTCTACGAGCAGTACTTC. The V and J genes are TRBV15 and TRBJ2-7; TRBD1 aligns across 9 bases. V shed 8 bases, J shed 3 bases, and the junction held 14 bases outside the gene matches. The CDR3 length is 16 residues. The germline V gene has CDR1 LNHNV and CDR2 YYDKDF (reference sequence).

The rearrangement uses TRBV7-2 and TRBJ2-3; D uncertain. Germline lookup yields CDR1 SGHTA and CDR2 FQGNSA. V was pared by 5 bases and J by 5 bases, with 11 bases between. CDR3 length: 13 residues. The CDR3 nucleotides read TGTGCCAGCAGCCCCCAAGCCGGAGATACGCAGTATTTT. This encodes CASSPQAGDTQYF.

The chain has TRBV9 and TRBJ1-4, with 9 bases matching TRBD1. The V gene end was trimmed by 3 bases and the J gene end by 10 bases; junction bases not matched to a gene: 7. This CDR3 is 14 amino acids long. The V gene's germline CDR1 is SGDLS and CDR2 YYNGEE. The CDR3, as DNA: TGTGCCAGCAGCGCGGGACAGGGTAGGGGAAAACTGTTTTTT. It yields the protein CASSAGQGRGKLFF.

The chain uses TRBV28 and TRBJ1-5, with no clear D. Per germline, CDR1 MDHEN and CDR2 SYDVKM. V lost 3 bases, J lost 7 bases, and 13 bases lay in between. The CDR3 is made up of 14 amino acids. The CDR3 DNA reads TGTGCCAGCAGTTTGCTGGGCAGAGAACAGCCCCAGCATTTT. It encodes CASSLLGREQPQHF.

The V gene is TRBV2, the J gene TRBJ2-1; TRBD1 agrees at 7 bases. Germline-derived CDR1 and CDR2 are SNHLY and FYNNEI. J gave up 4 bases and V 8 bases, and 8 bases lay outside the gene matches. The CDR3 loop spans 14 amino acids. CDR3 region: CASSRQGAYNEQFF. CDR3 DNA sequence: TGTGCCAGCTCCCGACAGGGAGCTTACAATGAGCAGTTCTTC. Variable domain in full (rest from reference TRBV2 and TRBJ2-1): EPEVTQTPSHQVTQMGQEVILRCVPISNHLYFYWYRQILGQKVEFLVSFYNNEISEKSEIFDDQFSVERPDGSNFTLKIRSTKLEDSAMYFCASSRQGAYNEQFFGPGTRLTVL.

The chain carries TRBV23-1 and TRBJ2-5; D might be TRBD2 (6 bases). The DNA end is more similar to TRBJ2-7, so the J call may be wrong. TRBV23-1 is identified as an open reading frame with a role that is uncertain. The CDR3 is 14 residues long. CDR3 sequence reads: CASGLAESSYEQYF. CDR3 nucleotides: TGCGCCAGCGGCTTAGCGGAGAGCTCCTACGAGCAGTACTTC.

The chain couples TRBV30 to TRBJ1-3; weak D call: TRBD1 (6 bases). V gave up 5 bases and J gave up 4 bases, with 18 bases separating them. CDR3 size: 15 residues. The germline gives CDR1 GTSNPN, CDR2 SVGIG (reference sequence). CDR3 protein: CAWAYTGNSGNTIYF. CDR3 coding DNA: TGTGCCTGGGCCTACACAGGGAATTCAGGAAACACCATATATTTT.

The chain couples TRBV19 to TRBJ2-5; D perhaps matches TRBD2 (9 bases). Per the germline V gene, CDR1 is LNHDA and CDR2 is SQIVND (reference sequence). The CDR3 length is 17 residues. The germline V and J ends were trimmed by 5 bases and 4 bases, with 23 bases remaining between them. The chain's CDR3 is CASSSSGGGRARETQYF. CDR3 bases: TGTGCCAGTAGTTCTTCAGGGGGCGGGAGGGCTCGAGAGACCCAGTACTTC. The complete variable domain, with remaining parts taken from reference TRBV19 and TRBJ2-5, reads DGGITQSPKYLFRKEGQNVTLSCEQNLNHDAMYWYRQDPGQGLRLIYYSQIVNDFQKGDIAEGYSVSREKKESFPLTVTSAQKNPTAFYLCASSSSGGGRARETQYFGPGTRLLVL.

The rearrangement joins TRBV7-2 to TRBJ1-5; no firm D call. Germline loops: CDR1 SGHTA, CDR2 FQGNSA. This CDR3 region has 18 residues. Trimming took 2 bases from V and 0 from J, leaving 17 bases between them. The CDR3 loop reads CASSLYGMTGYSNQPQHF. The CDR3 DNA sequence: TGTGCCAGCAGCTTATATGGAATGACGGGTTATAGCAATCAGCCCCAGCATTTT. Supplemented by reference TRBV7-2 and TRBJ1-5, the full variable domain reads GAGVSQSPSNKVTEKGKDVELRCDPISGHTALYWYRQSLGQGLEFLIYFQGNSAPDKSGLPSDRFSAERTGGSVSTLTIQRTQQEDSAVYLCASSLYGMTGYSNQPQHFGDGTRLSIL.

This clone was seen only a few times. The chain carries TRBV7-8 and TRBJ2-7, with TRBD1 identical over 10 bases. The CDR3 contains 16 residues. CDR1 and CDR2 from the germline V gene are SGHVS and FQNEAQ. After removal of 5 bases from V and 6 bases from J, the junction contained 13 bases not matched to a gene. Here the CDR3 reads CASSLTYWTGGAEQYF. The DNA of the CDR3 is TGTGCCAGCAGCCTAACCTATTGGACAGGGGGAGCCGAGCAGTACTTC.

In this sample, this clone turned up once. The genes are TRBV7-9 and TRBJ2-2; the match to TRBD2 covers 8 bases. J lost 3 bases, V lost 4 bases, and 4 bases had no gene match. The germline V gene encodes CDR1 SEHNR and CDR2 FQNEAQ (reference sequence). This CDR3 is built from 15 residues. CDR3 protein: CASSSGLAHTGELFF. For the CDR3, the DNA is TGTGCCAGCAGCTCCGGACTAGCCCACACCGGGGAGCTGTTTTTT.

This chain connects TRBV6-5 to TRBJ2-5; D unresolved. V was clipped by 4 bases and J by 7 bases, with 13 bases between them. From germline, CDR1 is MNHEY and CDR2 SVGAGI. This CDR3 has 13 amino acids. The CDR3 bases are TGTGCCAGCAGTTCGATAGCCCGTGGGACCCAGTACTTC. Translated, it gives CASSSIARGTQYF.

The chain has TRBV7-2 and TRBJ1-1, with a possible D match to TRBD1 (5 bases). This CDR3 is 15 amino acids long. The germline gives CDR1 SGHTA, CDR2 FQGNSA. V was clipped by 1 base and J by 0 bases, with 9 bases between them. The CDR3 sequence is CASSLDGAMNTEAFF. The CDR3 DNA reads TGTGCCAGCAGCTTAGATGGGGCCATGAACACTGAAGCTTTCTTT.

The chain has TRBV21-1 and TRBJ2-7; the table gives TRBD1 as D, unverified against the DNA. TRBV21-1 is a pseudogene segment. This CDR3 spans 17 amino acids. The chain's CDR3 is CASSIHRDRESSYEQYF. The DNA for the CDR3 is TGTGCCAGCAGCATCCATAGGGACAGGGAGAGCTCCTACGAGCAGTACTTC.

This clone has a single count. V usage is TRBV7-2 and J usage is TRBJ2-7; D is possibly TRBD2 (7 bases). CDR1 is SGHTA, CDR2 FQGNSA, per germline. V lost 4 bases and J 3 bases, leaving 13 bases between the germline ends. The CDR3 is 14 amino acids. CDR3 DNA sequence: TGTGCCAGCAGCTCAACCGGGGGGCTCTACGAGCAGTACTTC. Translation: CASSSTGGLYEQYF.

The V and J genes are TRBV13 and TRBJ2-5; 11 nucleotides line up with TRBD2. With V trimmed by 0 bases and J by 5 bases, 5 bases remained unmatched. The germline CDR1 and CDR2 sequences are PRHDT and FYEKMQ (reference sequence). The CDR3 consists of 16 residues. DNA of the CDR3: TGTGCCAGCAGCTTAGGTGGTAGCGGGGGGGCGGAGACCCAGTACTTC. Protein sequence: CASSLGGSGGAETQYF. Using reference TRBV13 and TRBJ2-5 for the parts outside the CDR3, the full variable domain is AAGVIQSPRHLIKEKRETATLKCYPIPRHDTVYWYQQGPGQDPQFLISFYEKMQSDKGSIPDRFSAQQFSDYHSELNMSSLELGDSALYFCASSLGGSGGAETQYFGPGTRLLVL.

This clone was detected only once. The CDR3 sequence is CASRERHEQYF. Here the CDR3 DNA reads TGTGCCAGCAGGGAGCGCCACGAGCAGTACTTC. The chain carries TRBV6-1 and TRBJ2-7, with unresolved D. Germline CDR1 and CDR2: MNHNS and SASEGT. Trimming pared 6 bases from V and 5 bases from J, leaving 8 bases between. The CDR3 spans 11 residues.